This entry lists 13 T cell receptor beta chains sequenced from one sample in a study of T cell responses to AZD1222 COVID-19 vaccine. Libraries were prepared by immunoSEQ multiplex PCR; TCRdb keeps only in-frame clonotypes and omits some of them. The repertoire has over 85,000 clones, around nine tenths of them found once; the top ten carry approximately 7%. The material was peripheral blood, obtained on day 0 of AZD1222 vaccination. The receptors here all came from an adult in good health.

CDR3: CASSLAGTSVAYEQYF. CDR3 DNA: TGTGCCAGCAGCCTGGCCGGGACTAGCGTGGCCTACGAGCAGTACTTC. The chain couples TRBV7-8 to TRBJ2-7, with 10 bases that match TRBD2. Losses at the gene ends were 5 bases for V and 2 bases for J; bases not matched to a gene: 9. The germline CDR1 and CDR2 sequences are SGHVS and FQNEAQ. This CDR3 comprises 16 residues. The full variable domain, rest sourced from reference TRBV7-8 and TRBJ2-7, is GAGVSQSPRYKVAKRGQDVALRCDPISGHVSLFWYQQALGQGPEFLTYFQNEAQLDKSGLPSDRFFAERPEGSVSTLKIQRTQQEDSAVYLCASSLAGTSVAYEQYFGPGTRLTVT.

About this clone: The junction departs from germline at one end; a sequencing error may be responsible. This chain joins TRBV5-1 and TRBJ2-1, with D unresolved. CDR1 and CDR2 (germline): SGHRS, YFSETQ. The CDR3 extends over 15 amino acids. CDR3 sequence (DNA): TGCGCCACCAGCCCTCGGTCCGGAATCTACAATGAGCAGTTCTTC. This sequence encodes CATSPRSGIYNEQFF.

The chain combines TRBV4-3 with TRBJ1-5, with D hard to call. V was trimmed by 0 bases and J by 5 bases, leaving 5 bases between them. The CDR3 is 13 amino acids. The V gene's germline CDR1 is LGHNA and CDR2 YSLEER. The CDR3 DNA reads as TGCGCCAGCAGCCAAGATGCAGATCAGCCCCAGCATTTT. Protein sequence: CASSQDADQPQHF.

J is TRBJ2-7 and V is TRBV27; D may be TRBD2 (5 bases). The germline V gene encodes CDR1 MNHEY and CDR2 SMNVEV (reference sequence). V lost 3 bases, J lost 4 bases, and 13 bases lay in between. The CDR3 is made up of 14 amino acids. The CDR3 bases are TGTGCCAGCAGTTTTTCCGGTGGCGGGTACGAGCAGTACTTC. It yields the protein CASSFSGGGYEQYF.

The chain joins TRBV9 to TRBJ2-7; tentatively, D is TRBD1 (5 bases). The germline V gene encodes CDR1 SGDLS and CDR2 YYNGEE. This CDR3 is 14 amino acids long. V was cut by 4 bases and J by 3 bases, with 14 bases left in between. CDR3 DNA: TGTGCCAGCAGCCCCCAGGGTGGGCACTACGAGCAGTACTTC. It encodes CASSPQGGHYEQYF.

V and J are TRBV29-1 and TRBJ1-2; D call uncertain. The germline gives CDR1 SQVTM, CDR2 ANQGSEA. There are 11 residues in the CDR3. V was clipped by 4 bases and J by 2 bases, with 5 bases between them. The CDR3 reads CSVAGNYGYTF. The CDR3 nucleotides are TGCAGCGTTGCCGGGAACTATGGCTACACCTTC.

The chain is built from TRBV11-3 and TRBJ2-2, with D possibly TRBD2 on 5 matching bases. The V and J ends lost 8 bases and 7 bases respectively, with 11 bases between them. Germline V CDR1 and CDR2: SGHNT, YENEEA. CDR3 length equals 12 residues. The CDR3 DNA reads TGTGCCAGCCGGAAAAGCGGCGGGGAGCTGTTTTTT. Its translation: CASRKSGGELFF. The entire variable domain, with the rest obtained from reference TRBV11-3 and TRBJ2-2, is as follows: EAGVVQSPRYKIIEKKQPVAFWCNPISGHNTLYWYLQNLGQGPELLIRYENEEAVDDSQLPKDRFSAERLKGVDSTLKIQPAELGDSAVYLCASRKSGGELFFGEGSRLTVL.

The J gene is TRBJ2-7, the V gene TRBV5-5; possibly TRBD2 for D (6 bases). V dropped 4 bases and J dropped 4 bases, with 18 bases sitting between them. The length of the CDR3 is 15 residues. The germline CDR1 and CDR2 sequences are SGHKS and YYEKEE (reference sequence). This CDR3 is CASSPRGLGGYEQYF. The CDR3 DNA reads TGTGCCAGCAGCCCTCGTGGGCTGGGGGGTTACGAGCAGTACTTC.

The chain carries TRBV19 and TRBJ2-1; 8 nucleotides line up with TRBD2. Germline CDR1 LNHDA, CDR2 SQIVND (reference sequence). V lost 3 bases, J lost 5 bases, and 9 bases stayed unmatched. This CDR3 contains 16 residues. The CDR3 nucleotides read TGTGCCAGTAGTATCATCGAAGCGGGGGCCCACAATGAGCAGTTCTTC. Its protein product is CASSIIEAGAHNEQFF. The variable domain in full, with the rest retrieved from reference TRBV19 and TRBJ2-1, is DGGITQSPKYLFRKEGQNVTLSCEQNLNHDAMYWYRQDPGQGLRLIYYSQIVNDFQKGDIAEGYSVSREKKESFPLTVTSAQKNPTAFYLCASSIIEAGAHNEQFFGPGTRLTVL.

The chain is built from TRBV6-2 or TRBV6-3 and TRBJ1-6; D remains ambiguous. The CDR3 has 14 amino acids. V shed 5 bases and J shed 0 bases, with 5 bases lying between them. Germline CDR1 and CDR2: MNHEY and SVGEGT. The CDR3 DNA follows: TGTGCCAGCAGTCCAAGCTCCTATAATTCACCCCTCCACTTT. Its protein is CASSPSSYNSPLHF.

The chain couples TRBV28 to TRBJ1-2; the D is unclear. Germline assignment: CDR1 MDHEN and CDR2 SYDVKM. The CDR3 is 13 residues long. V lost 5 bases, J lost 4 bases, and 11 bases lay in between. In DNA, the CDR3 is TGTGCCAGCAGTCCGGGCCTTCGCTATGGCTACACCTTC. It specifies CASSPGLRYGYTF.

The chain carries TRBV7-3 and TRBJ2-1; D may be TRBD1 or TRBD2 (5 bases each). V was trimmed by 0 bases and J by 3 bases, leaving 12 bases between them. The CDR3 extends over 16 amino acids. Germline CDR1 and CDR2: SGHTA and FQGTGA. CDR3 sequence (DNA): TGTGCCAGCAGCTTAACGGTAGGGGACGGCTACAATGAGCAGTTCTTC. Its translation is CASSLTVGDGYNEQFF.

The CDR3 reads CASSIEGPQETQYF. The CDR3 DNA sequence: TGTGCCAGCAGTATCGAGGGGCCCCAAGAGACCCAGTACTTC. The rearrangement links TRBV2 to TRBJ2-5; D may be TRBD1 or TRBD2 (5 bases each). V shed 5 bases and J shed 1 base, with 11 bases lying between them. The CDR3 loop spans 14 amino acids. Germline V gene lookup returns CDR1 SNHLY and CDR2 FYNNEI. Full variable domain (rest looked up from reference TRBV2 and TRBJ2-5): EPEVTQTPSHQVTQMGQEVILRCVPISNHLYFYWYRQILGQKVEFLVSFYNNEISEKSEIFDDQFSVERPDGSNFTLKIRSTKLEDSAMYFCASSIEGPQETQYFGPGTRLLVL.